This T cell receptor beta chain appears in the sequencing data of a study of T cell changes during pregnancy in multiple sclerosis. This CDR3 region has 16 residues. V trimming: 1 base; J trimming: 5 bases; junction bases outside the gene matches: 13. Germline lookup yields CDR1 GTSNPN and CDR2 SVGIG (reference sequence). This table comes from immunoSEQ multiplex PCR, and its TCRdb copy is limited to in-frame clones, with some not included. The sample contains roughly 80,000 clones, around 92% of which appear only once. The sample in question was peripheral blood, obtained before pregnancy. This chain links TRBV30 with TRBJ1-1; 7 bases are a match to TRBD1. The clonotype originates from a female donor with multiple sclerosis, enrolled in a pregnancy study. The CDR3 spells CAWSERTGALLTEAFF. The CDR3 DNA reads TGTGCCTGGAGTGAACGGACAGGCGCCCTCCTAACTGAAGCTTTCTTT.